This entry is about one T cell receptor beta chain. These data come from a study of T-cell reconstitution after alpha-beta-depleted transplantation in children. Preparation of the TCRbeta library involved a method that used unique molecular identifiers. One entry per CDR3 protein, called by TCRdb with MiXCR from the PCR reads. This sample has under 850,000 distinct CDR3 sequences, with around 14% found just once. Germline CDR1 and CDR2: MNHEY and SMNVEV (reference sequence). V lost 5 bases, J lost 8 bases, and 12 bases lay in between. The CDR3 is 13 residues long. This material consisted of PBMCs, taken before TCRalphabeta/CD19-depleted stem cell transplant. This clonotype was obtained from a girl aged 2 to 9 with congenital amegakaryocytic thrombocytopenia, due to receive a stem cell transplant. V usage is TRBV27 and J usage is TRBJ1-4; the D gene is possibly TRBD1 (6 bases). In nucleotides, the CDR3 is TGTGCCAGCAGTACGCGGAGGGGGGAAAAACTGTTTTTT. It specifies CASSTRRGEKLFF. The whole variable domain, filled in from reference TRBV27 and TRBJ1-4, reads EAQVTQNPRYLITVTGKKLTVTCSQNMNHEYMSWYRQDPGLGLRQIYYSMNVEVTDKGDVPEGYKVSRKEKRNFPLILESPSPNQTSLYFCASSTRRGEKLFFGSGTQLSVL.